This TCR beta chain emerged from a study of CD8 T cells in ankylosing spondylitis. The V and J ends lost 0 bases and 0 bases respectively, with 6 bases between them. The CDR3 sequence is 15 residues long. Germline lookup yields CDR1 LNHNV and CDR2 YYDKDF (reference sequence). This clonotype was counted a few times. The target antigen is unknown. Making use of molecular barcodes, quantitative 5'-RACE generated TCR beta libraries. TCRdb reprocessed the 5' RACE reads with MiXCR, giving one entry per CDR3 protein. The profile shows about 420,000 distinct CDR3 sequences, around 22% of them singletons. Study-wide results and caveats: Disease-linked clones had a CD8+ phenotype and relatively low frequency in peripheral blood. It was reported that disease-linked clones were significantly enriched in matched ankylosing spondylitis synovial fluid. A TCR beta motif of under 10 highly homologous variants seemed to mark ankylosing spondylitis blood.

The receptor's source is a male donor with ankylosing spondylitis. Sequences were obtained from blood, either unsorted or a sorted T cell fraction (not recorded which). V gene TRBV15 combines with J gene TRBJ1-3; the D is unclear. The CDR3 reads CATSRDLYSGNTIYF. Here the CDR3 DNA reads TGTGCCACCAGCAGAGATCTGTACTCTGGAAACACCATATATTTT. The whole variable domain, remainder taken from reference TRBV15 and TRBJ1-3, is DAMVIQNPRYQVTQFGKPVTLSCSQTLNHNVMYWYQQKSSQAPKLLFHYYDKDFNNEADTPDNFQSRRPNTSFCFLDIRSPGLGDTAMYLCATSRDLYSGNTIYFGEGSWLTVV.